One sample yielded the 20 T cell receptor beta chains listed below, sequenced in a study of blood T cell repertoires in COVID-19 (dated by TCRdb to 2019 to 2021). To prepare the library, the immunoSEQ multiplex PCR assay was applied. TCRdb took this table from immuneACCESS and kept in-frame rearrangements with V and J called. Such tables lack part of the clones; where checked against another copy, unresolved V genes explain under half of the gap, and the rest is unexplained. The sample yields around 500,000 clones; 70% to 90% were counted once. Clones ranked in the top ten supply around 7.9% of the sample. Material for sequencing was PBMCs or T cells enriched from blood (not recorded which). Receptor source: a woman aged 55-69 years who had recovered from COVID-19.

This chain joins TRBV11-3 and TRBJ1-6; 8 nucleotides agree with TRBD1. The CDR3 runs to 14 residues. Germline trimming cut 5 bases from V and 6 bases from J; bases unmatched to any gene: 3. Per the germline V gene, CDR1 is SGHNT and CDR2 is YENEEA. The CDR3 nucleotides read TGTGCCAGCAGCCGGACAGGGCCTAATTCACCCCTCCACTTT. Amino acids: CASSRTGPNSPLHF.

The gene calls are TRBV9 and TRBJ2-5; possibly TRBD2 for D (6 bases). The CDR3 loop spans 14 amino acids. Germline V gene sequence: CDR1 SGDLS, CDR2 YYNGEE. The germline V and J ends were trimmed by 1 base and 2 bases, with 9 bases remaining between them. CDR3 sequence: CASSVYGGQETQYF. The CDR3, as DNA: TGTGCCAGCAGCGTATATGGGGGGCAAGAGACCCAGTACTTC.

The rearrangement links TRBV18 to TRBJ1-2; D is ambiguous. Germline lookup yields CDR1 KGHSH and CDR2 LQKENI. The CDR3 length is 15 residues. Trimming removed 0 bases from V and 0 bases from J, with 8 bases in between. This CDR3 is CASSPPTRANYGYTF. In DNA form, the CDR3 reads TGTGCCAGCTCACCACCGACCCGGGCTAACTATGGCTACACCTTC.

Worth noting for this clone: Other nucleotide sequences in the sample specify the same CDR3. The chain employs TRBV5-1 and TRBJ1-3; possibly TRBD1 for D (6 bases). The V gene lost 0 bases and the J gene lost 0 bases, with 10 bases spanning the gap. The CDR3 is 16 residues long. CDR1 is SGHRS and CDR2 is YFSETQ in the germline V gene. In nucleotides, the CDR3 is TGCGCCAGCAGCTTGGCAACAGGGCCCTCTGGAAACACCATATATTTT. Translated, it gives CASSLATGPSGNTIYF. The variable domain in full, completed from reference TRBV5-1 and TRBJ1-3, reads KAGVTQTPRYLIKTRGQQVTLSCSPISGHRSVSWYQQTPGQGLQFLFEYFSETQRNKGNFPGRFSGRQFSNSRSEMNVSTLELGDSALYLCASSLATGPSGNTIYFGEGSWLTVV.

The chain combines TRBV7-9 with TRBJ2-7; tentatively, D is TRBD1 (6 bases). V lost 3 bases to trimming and J lost 5 bases, with 14 bases between them. The CDR3 spans 14 residues. Looked up from germline, CDR1 is SEHNR and CDR2 is FQNEAQ (reference sequence). The CDR3 sequence is CASSFGTTAHEQYF. In nucleotides, the CDR3 is TGTGCCAGCAGCTTTGGGACAACGGCCCACGAGCAGTACTTC.

This chain uses TRBV4-2 with TRBJ2-5; D remains ambiguous. The CDR3 is made up of 13 amino acids. Trimming took off 1 base at V and 5 bases at J, with 8 bases between the two ends. The germline V gene has CDR1 LGHNA and CDR2 YNFKEQ. The CDR3 bases are TGTGCCAGCAGCCAAGGGATAGCTGAGACCCAGTACTTC. Translated: CASSQGIAETQYF.

The chain links TRBV5-4 to TRBJ2-3; D call uncertain. This CDR3 contains 13 residues. Germline CDR1 and CDR2: SGHNT and YYREEE (reference sequence). V was pared by 5 bases and J by 1 base, with 8 bases between. CDR3 bases: TGTGCCAGCAGTATCTACCGCACAGATACGCAGTATTTT. Protein: CASSIYRTDTQYF.

Written as DNA, the CDR3 is TGTGCCAGCAGCTTAGAGCGGGGCAATGAGCAGTTCTTC. As protein: CASSLERGNEQFF. The rearrangement links TRBV7-2 to TRBJ2-1; TRBD2 agrees at 7 bases. CDR1 and CDR2 (germline): SGHTA, FQGNSA. The V segment lost 1 base and the J segment 6 bases; nucleotides outside the gene matches: 0. There are 13 residues in the CDR3.

V gene TRBV2 combines with J gene TRBJ1-5, with TRBD1 matching over 7 bases. The CDR3 consists of 19 residues. Unmatched junction bases numbered 13, after V lost 2 bases and J lost 0 bases. The germline V gene encodes CDR1 SNHLY and CDR2 FYNNEI. The CDR3 here is CASSEIKGASAFSNQPQHF. For the CDR3, the DNA is TGTGCCAGCAGTGAAATTAAGGGGGCCTCCGCCTTTAGCAATCAGCCCCAGCATTTT.

The CDR3 region is CASRSTGGTIYF. CDR3 coding DNA: TGTGCCAGCCGAAGCACAGGAGGGACCATATATTTT. This rearrangement joins TRBV27 to TRBJ1-3; maybe TRBD1 (5 bases). This CDR3 region has 12 residues. Deletions cut 8 bases from V and 10 bases from J, with 15 bases between. The germline CDR1 and CDR2 sequences are MNHEY and SMNVEV (reference sequence).

With regard to this clone: In the same sample, other DNA sequences code for this CDR3. The rearrangement links TRBV9 to TRBJ1-1, with 7 bases fitting TRBD1. The germline CDR1 and CDR2 sequences are SGDLS and YYNGEE. Losses at the gene ends were 2 bases for V and 5 bases for J; bases not matched to a gene: 3. The CDR3 covers 13 residues. The CDR3 sequence: CASSVGTATEAFF. In DNA form, the CDR3 reads TGTGCCAGCAGCGTCGGGACAGCTACTGAAGCTTTCTTT.

This clone has just a few counts. V is TRBV2 and J is TRBJ1-1; possibly TRBD1 for D (6 bases). The CDR3 is 10 amino acids. Germline V CDR1 and CDR2: SNHLY, FYNNEI. CDR3 sequence (DNA): TGTGCAGCAGGGGCAGCTGAAGCTTTCTTT. Encoded protein: CAAGAAEAFF.

The CDR3, as DNA: TGTGCCAGCAGCCCCCGCCCCTTACAGGGATTCGGCGCTAATGAAAAACTGTTTTTT. Its protein is CASSPRPLQGFGANEKLFF. This chain joins TRBV11-2 and TRBJ1-4, with a possible D match to TRBD1 (6 bases). V dropped 5 bases and J dropped 3 bases, with 25 bases sitting between them. The CDR3 has 19 residues. The germline V gene encodes CDR1 SGHAT and CDR2 FQNNGV.

Here the CDR3 reads CASSQTSGYEQYV. CDR3 DNA sequence: TGTGCCAGCAGCCAGACTAGCGGTTACGAGCAGTACGTC. This rearrangement joins TRBV6-5 to TRBJ2-7; TRBD2 matches at 9 bases. Germline CDR1 MNHEY, CDR2 SVGAGI. This CDR3 has 13 residues. Trimming took 6 bases from V and 4 from J; bases not matched to a gene: 4.

The rearrangement uses TRBV5-5 and TRBJ1-6; D possibly corresponds to TRBD1 (5 bases). V lost 4 bases to trimming and J lost 3 bases, with 14 bases between them. This CDR3 spans 16 amino acids. Germline CDR1 is SGHKS and CDR2 is YYEKEE (reference sequence). The CDR3 spells CASSPTATIYNSPLHF. Written as DNA, the CDR3 is TGTGCCAGCAGCCCGACAGCAACAATCTATAATTCACCCCTCCACTTT. Full variable domain (outside the CDR3, taken from reference TRBV5-5 and TRBJ1-6): DAGVTQSPTHLIKTRGQQVTLRCSPISGHKSVSWYQQVLGQGPQFIFQYYEKEERGRGNFPDRFSARQFPNYSSELNVNALLLGDSALYLCASSPTATIYNSPLHFGNGTRLTVT.

The chain employs TRBV7-6 and TRBJ1-3; 9 nucleotides match TRBD1. The CDR3 contains 18 residues. With 4 bases clipped from V and 1 base from J, the junction kept 11 bases outside the gene matches. Germline V gene lookup returns CDR1 SGHVS and CDR2 FNYEAQ. The CDR3 nucleotides read TGTGCCAGCAGCTCCCAACAGGGGGCCTTCGGATCTGGAAACACCATATATTTT. Protein sequence: CASSSQQGAFGSGNTIYF.

This clone appeared once. Here the CDR3 reads CASSERGGYTDTQYF. DNA for the CDR3: TGTGCCAGCAGTGAACGGGGGGGCTATACAGATACGCAGTATTTT. This chain uses TRBV2 with TRBJ2-3; TRBD2 matches 8 bases. With V trimmed by 2 bases and J by 3 bases, 4 bases remained unmatched. The CDR3 runs 15 residues. CDR1 is SNHLY and CDR2 is FYNNEI in the germline V gene.

The chain links TRBV4-1 to TRBJ1-2; 12 nucleotides line up with TRBD1. With 5 bases clipped from V and 0 bases from J, the junction kept 7 bases outside the gene matches. The CDR3 is made up of 17 amino acids. Germline CDR1 and CDR2: MGHRA and YSYEKL. For the CDR3, the DNA is TGCGCCAGCAGCGGGCGGGGACAGGGGGCATCTAACTATGGCTACACCTTC. This codes for CASSGRGQGASNYGYTF.

V and J are TRBV11-2 and TRBJ1-3, with 9 bases that match TRBD1. The CDR3 extends over 15 amino acids. Per the germline V gene, CDR1 is SGHAT and CDR2 is FQNNGV. Trimming cost V 5 bases and J 7 bases; bases outside gene matches: 9. The CDR3 is CASSVTGGDANTIYF. In nucleotides, the CDR3 is TGTGCCAGCAGCGTTACAGGGGGCGATGCGAACACCATATATTTT.

The V and J genes are TRBV27 and TRBJ1-6; possible D gene TRBD1, 6 bases. Germline values: CDR1 MNHEY, CDR2 SMNVEV (reference sequence). This CDR3 is built from 16 residues. Deletions cut 5 bases from V and 2 bases from J, with 13 bases between. CDR3 nucleotide sequence: TGTGCCAGCAGTCCCGACAGGCCGACCTATAATTCACCCCTCCACTTT. It codes for CASSPDRPTYNSPLHF.